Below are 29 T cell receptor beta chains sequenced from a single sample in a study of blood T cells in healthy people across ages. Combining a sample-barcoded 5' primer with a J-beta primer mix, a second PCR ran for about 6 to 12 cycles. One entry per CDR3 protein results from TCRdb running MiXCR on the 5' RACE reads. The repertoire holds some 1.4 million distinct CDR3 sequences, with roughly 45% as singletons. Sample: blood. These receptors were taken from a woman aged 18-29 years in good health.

The CDR3 here is CASSARAAGVGLEQYF. CDR3 nucleotide sequence: TGTGCCAGCAGTGCACGGGCGGCGGGAGTTGGTCTCGAGCAGTACTTC. The chain carries TRBV6-6 and TRBJ2-4; 7 bases are a match to TRBD2. The DNA end is a closer match to TRBJ2-7, so the J assignment may be wrong. The CDR3 loop spans 16 amino acids. Germline V gene data show CDR1 as MNHNY and CDR2 as SVGAGI (reference sequence).

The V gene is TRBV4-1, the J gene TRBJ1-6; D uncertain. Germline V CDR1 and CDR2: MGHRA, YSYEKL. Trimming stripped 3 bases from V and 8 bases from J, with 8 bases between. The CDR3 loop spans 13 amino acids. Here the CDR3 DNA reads TGCGCCAGCAGCCATAGCGGGGATTCACCCCTCCACTTT. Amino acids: CASSHSGDSPLHF.

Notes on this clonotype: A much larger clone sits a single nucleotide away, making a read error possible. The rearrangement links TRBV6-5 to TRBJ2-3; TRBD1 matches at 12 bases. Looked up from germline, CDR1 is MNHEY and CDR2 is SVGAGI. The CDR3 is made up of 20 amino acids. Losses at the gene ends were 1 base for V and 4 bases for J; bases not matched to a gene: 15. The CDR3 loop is CASSYWDRGRGGLRADTQYF. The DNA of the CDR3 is TGTGCCAGCAGTTACTGGGACAGGGGGCGGGGGGGCCTTCGCGCAGATACGCAGTATTTT.

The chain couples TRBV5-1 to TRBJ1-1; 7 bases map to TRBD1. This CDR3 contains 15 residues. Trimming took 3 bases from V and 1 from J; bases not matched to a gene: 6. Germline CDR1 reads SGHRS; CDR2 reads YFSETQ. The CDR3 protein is CASSYSGTENTEAFF. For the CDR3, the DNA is TGCGCCAGCAGCTACTCCGGGACAGAGAACACTGAAGCTTTCTTT.

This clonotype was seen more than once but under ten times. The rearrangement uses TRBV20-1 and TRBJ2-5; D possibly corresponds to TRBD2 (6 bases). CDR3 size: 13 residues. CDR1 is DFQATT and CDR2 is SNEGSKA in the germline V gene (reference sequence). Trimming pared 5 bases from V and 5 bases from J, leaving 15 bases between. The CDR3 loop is CSAVVGGRETQYF. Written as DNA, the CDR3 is TGCAGTGCTGTGGTGGGGGGAAGGGAGACCCAGTACTTC.

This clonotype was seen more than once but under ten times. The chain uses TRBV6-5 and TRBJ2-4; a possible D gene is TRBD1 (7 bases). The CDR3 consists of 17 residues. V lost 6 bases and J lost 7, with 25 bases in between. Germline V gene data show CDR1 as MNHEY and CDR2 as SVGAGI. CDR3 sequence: CASSSRRQGLGGNIQYF. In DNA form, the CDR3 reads TGTGCCAGCAGCTCTCGCCGACAGGGACTCGGCGGGAACATTCAGTACTTC.

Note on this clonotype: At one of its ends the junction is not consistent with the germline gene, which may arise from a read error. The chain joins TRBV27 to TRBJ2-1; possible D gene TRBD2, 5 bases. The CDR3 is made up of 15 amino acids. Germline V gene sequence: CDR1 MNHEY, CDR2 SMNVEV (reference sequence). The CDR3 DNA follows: TGTGCCAACAGTTTGCCCGGGGTTCCGGACAATGAGCAGTTCTTC. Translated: CANSLPGVPDNEQFF.

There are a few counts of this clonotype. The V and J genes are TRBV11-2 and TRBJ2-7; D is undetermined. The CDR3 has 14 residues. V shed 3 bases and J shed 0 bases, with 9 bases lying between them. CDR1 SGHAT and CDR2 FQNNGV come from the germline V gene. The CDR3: CASSLGFFSYEQYF. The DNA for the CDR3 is TGTGCCAGCAGCTTGGGGTTTTTCTCCTACGAGCAGTACTTC.

The CDR3 bases are TGTGCCAGCAGCCCTTATAGCGGGGGCAGCACAGATACGCAGTATTTT. Residues: CASSPYSGGSTDTQYF. The chain joins TRBV12-3 or TRBV12-4 to TRBJ2-3; the match to TRBD2 covers 9 bases. The CDR3 runs to 16 residues. V was pared by 6 bases and J by 0 bases, with 7 bases of the junction left unmatched.

This chain's CDR3 is CASSLARIYNSPLHF. Here the CDR3 DNA reads TGTGCCAGCAGTTTAGCGCGAATTTATAATTCACCCCTCCACTTT. This sequence joins TRBV12-3 or TRBV12-4 and TRBJ1-6, with D uncertain. The ends were cut back, 0 bases at V and 4 bases at J, with 7 bases in the middle. CDR3 length equals 15 residues.

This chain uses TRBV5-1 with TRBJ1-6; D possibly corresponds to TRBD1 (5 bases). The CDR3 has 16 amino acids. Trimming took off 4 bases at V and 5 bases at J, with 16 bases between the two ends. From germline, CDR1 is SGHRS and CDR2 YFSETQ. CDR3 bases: TGCGCCAGCAGCGGCGGTCCGGGACTGGATAATTCACCCCTCCACTTT. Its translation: CASSGGPGLDNSPLHF. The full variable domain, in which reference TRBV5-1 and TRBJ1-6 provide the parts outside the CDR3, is KAGVTQTPRYLIKTRGQQVTLSCSPISGHRSVSWYQQTPGQGLQFLFEYFSETQRNKGNFPGRFSGRQFSNSRSEMNVSTLELGDSALYLCASSGGPGLDNSPLHFGNGTRLTVT.

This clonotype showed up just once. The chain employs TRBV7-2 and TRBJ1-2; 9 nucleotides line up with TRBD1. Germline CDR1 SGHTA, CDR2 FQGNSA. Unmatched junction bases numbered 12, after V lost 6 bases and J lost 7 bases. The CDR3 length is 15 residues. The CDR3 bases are TGTGCCAGCAGTCCTCACCCACAGGGGGCCGTTGGCTACACCTTC. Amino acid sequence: CASSPHPQGAVGYTF.

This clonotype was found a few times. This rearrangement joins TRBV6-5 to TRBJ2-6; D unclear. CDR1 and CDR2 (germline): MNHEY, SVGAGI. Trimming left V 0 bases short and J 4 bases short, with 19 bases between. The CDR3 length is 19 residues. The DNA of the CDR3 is TGTGCCAGCAGTTACTCGATCGGCCGCCTCCCCGACGGGGCCAACGTCCTGACTTTC. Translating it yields CASSYSIGRLPDGANVLTF.

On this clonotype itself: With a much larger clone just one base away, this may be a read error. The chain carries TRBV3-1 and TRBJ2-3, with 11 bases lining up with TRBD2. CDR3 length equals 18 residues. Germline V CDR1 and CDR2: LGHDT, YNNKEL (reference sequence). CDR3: CASSQWPGTSGYTDAQYF. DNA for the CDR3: TGTGCCAGCAGCCAATGGCCCGGGACTAGCGGATACACAGATGCGCAGTATTTT.

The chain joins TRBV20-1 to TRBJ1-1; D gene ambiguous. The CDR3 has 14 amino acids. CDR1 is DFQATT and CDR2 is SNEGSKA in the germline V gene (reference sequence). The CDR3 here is CSPKEEGMNTEAFF. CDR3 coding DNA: TGCAGCCCGAAAGAGGAGGGCATGAACACTGAAGCTTTCTTT.

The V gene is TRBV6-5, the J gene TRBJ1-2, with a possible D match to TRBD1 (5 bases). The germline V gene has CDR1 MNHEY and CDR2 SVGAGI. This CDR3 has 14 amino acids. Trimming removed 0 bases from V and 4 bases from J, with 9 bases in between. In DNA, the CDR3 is TGTGCCAGCAGTTACTCGAGGGGCCCCTATGGCTACACCTTC. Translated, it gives CASSYSRGPYGYTF.

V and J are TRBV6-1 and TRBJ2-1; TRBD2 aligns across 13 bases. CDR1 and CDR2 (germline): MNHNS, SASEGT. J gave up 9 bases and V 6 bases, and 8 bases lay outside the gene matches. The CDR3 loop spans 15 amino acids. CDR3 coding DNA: TGTGCCAGCAGGCTACTAGCGGGGGGGTTAAGTGAGCAGTTCTTC. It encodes CASRLLAGGLSEQFF.

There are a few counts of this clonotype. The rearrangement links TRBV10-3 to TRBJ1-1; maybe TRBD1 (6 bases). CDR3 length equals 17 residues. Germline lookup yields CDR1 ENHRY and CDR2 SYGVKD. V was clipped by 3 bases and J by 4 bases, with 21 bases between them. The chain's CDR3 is CAISDRRTDPRRTEAFF. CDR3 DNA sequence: TGTGCCATCAGTGATAGGAGGACAGACCCGAGGCGCACTGAAGCTTTCTTT.

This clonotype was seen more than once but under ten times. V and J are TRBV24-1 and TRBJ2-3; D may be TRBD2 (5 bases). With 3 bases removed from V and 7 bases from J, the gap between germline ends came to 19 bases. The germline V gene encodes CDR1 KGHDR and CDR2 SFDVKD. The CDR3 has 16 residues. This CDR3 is CATSDPYSAGGNTQYF. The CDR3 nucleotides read TGTGCCACCAGTGATCCTTACTCGGCCGGAGGTAATACGCAGTATTTT.

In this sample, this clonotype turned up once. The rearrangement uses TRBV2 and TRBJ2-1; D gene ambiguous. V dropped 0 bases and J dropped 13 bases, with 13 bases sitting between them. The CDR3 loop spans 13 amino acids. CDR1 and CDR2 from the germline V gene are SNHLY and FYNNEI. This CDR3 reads CASSEALQETQFF. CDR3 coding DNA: TGTGCCAGCAGTGAAGCGCTTCAGGAGACCCAGTTCTTC.

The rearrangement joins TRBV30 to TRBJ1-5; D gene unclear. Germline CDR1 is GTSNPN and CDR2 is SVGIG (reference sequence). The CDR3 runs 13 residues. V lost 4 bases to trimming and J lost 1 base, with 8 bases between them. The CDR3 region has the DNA TGTGCCTGGAAGCGGGGAAGCAATCAGCCCCAGCATTTT. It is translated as CAWKRGSNQPQHF.

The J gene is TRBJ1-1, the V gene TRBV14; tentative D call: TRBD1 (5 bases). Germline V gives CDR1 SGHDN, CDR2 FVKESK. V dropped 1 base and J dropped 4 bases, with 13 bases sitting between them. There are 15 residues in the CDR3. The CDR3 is CASSQVGGLGTEAFF. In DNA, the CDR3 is TGTGCCAGCAGCCAAGTGGGGGGACTTGGCACTGAAGCTTTCTTT.

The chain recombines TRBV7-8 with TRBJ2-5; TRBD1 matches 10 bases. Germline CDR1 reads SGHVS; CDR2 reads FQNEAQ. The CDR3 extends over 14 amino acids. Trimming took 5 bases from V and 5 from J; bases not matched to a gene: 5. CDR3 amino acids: CASSGTGVMETQYF. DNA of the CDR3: TGTGCCAGCAGCGGGACAGGGGTTATGGAGACCCAGTACTTC.

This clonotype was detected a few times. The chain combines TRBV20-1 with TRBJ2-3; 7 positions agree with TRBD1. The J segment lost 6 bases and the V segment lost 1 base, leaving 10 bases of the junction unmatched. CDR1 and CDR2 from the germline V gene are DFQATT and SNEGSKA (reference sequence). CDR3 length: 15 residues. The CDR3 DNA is TGCAGTGCTAGAGGGGACAGCCTGCCGGGGGATACGCAGTATTTT. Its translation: CSARGDSLPGDTQYF.

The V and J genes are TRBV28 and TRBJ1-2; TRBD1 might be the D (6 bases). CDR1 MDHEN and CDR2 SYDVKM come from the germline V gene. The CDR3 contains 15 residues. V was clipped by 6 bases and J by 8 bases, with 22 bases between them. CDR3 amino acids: CASSSPPGRGEGYTF. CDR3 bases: TGTGCCAGCAGCTCCCCTCCGGGCAGGGGAGAGGGCTACACCTTC.

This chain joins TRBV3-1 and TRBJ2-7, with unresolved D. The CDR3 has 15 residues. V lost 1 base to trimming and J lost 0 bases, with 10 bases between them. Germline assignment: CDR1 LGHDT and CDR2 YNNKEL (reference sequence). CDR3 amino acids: CASSQGYLPSYEQYF. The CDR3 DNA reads TGTGCCAGCAGCCAAGGGTACCTCCCCTCCTACGAGCAGTACTTC.

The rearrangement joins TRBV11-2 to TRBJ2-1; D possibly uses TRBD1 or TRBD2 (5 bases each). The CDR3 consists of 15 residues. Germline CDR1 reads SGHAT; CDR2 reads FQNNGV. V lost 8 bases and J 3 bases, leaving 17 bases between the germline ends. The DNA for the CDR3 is TGTGCCAGCGAACCGGGACCCGATTGCTACAATGAGCAGTTCTTC. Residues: CASEPGPDCYNEQFF.

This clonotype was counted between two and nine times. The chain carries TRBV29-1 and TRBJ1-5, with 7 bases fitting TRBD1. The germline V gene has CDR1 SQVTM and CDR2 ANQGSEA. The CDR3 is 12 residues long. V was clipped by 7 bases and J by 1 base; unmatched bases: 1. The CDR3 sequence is CSAGQSNQPQHF. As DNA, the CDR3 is TGCAGCGCGGGACAGAGCAATCAGCCCCAGCATTTT.

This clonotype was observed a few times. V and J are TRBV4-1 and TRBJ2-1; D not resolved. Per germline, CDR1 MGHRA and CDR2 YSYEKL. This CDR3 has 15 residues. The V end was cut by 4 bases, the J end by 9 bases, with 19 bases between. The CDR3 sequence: CASSRIPGPITEQFF. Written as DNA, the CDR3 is TGCGCCAGCAGCCGTATTCCGGGCCCTATTACTGAGCAGTTCTTC.